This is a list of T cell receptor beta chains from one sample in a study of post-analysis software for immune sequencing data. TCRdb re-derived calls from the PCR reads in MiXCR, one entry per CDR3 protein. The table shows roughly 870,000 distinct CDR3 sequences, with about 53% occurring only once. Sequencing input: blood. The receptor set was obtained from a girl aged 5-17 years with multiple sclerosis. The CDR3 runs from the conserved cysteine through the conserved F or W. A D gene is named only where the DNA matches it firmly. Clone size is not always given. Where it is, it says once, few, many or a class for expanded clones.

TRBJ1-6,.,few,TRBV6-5,CASSMGAWNSPLHF,TGTGCCAGCAGTATGGGGGCATGGAATTCACCCCTCCACTTT
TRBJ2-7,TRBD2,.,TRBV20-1,CSARDIAGTISYEQYF,TGCAGTGCTAGAGATATAGCGGGGACGATTTCCTACGAGCAGTACTTC
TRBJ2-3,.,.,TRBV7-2,CASRPRGLASTDTQYF,TGTGCCAGCAGACCAAGAGGACTGGCTAGCACAGATACGCAGTATTTT
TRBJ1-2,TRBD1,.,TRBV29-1,CSGYHPGQGLGYGYTF,TGCAGCGGATACCACCCCGGACAGGGCTTAGGCTATGGCTACACCTTC
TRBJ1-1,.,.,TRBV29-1,CSGGRAEAFF,TGCAGCGGGGGTAGGGCTGAAGCTTTCTTT
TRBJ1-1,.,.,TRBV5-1,CASKDGMNTEAFF,TGCGCCAGCAAGGACGGAATGAACACTGAAGCTTTCTTT
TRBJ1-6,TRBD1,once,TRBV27,CASQDRAGVGNSPLHF,TGTGCCAGCCAGGACAGGGCGGGAGTGGGTAATTCACCCCTCCACTTT
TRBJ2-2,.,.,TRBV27,CASSLSEGANTGELFF,TGTGCCAGCAGTTTATCGGAGGGCGCGAACACCGGGGAGCTGTTTTTT
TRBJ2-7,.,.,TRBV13,CITRSLGSEQYF,TGTATCACCCGCAGCTTAGGGAGCGAGCAGTACTTC
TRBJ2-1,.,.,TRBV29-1,CSVEVREGSLAGVIEQFF,TGCAGCGTTGAGGTTAGAGAGGGGAGTCTTGCAGGTGTTATTGAGCAGTTCTTC
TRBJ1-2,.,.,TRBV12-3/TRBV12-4,CASSHGGLGGYTF,TGTGCCAGCAGTCACGGGGGTCTGGGCGGCTACACCTTC
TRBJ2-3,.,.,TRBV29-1,CSVCLGKRDTQYF,TGCAGCGTTTGCCTGGGCAAAAGAGATACGCAGTATTTT
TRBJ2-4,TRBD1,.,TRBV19,CASSIKGQAENIQYF,TGTGCCAGTAGTATCAAGGGACAGGCCGAAAACATTCAGTACTTC
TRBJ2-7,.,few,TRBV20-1,CSLQPGPYEQYF,TGCAGTTTGCAGCCAGGACCCTACGAGCAGTACTTC
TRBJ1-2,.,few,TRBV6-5,CASRSRPPYGYTF,TGTGCCAGCAGATCACGACCACCTTATGGCTACACCTTC
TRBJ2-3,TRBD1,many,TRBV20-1,CSALDRRITDTQYF,TGCAGTGCTCTGGACAGGAGAATCACAGATACGCAGTATTTT
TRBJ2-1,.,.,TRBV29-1,CSVGEVGSQFF,TGCAGCGTTGGGGAGGTAGGGTCCCAGTTCTTC
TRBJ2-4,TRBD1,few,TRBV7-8,CASTRGRTGENIQYF,TGTGCCAGCACTAGAGGGCGGACAGGGGAAAACATTCAGTACTTC
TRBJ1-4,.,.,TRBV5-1,CASSSAGTNEKLFF,TGCGCCAGCAGCTCGGCCGGCACTAATGAAAAACTGTTTTTT
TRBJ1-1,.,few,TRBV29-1,CSVLKIRESNEAFF,TGCAGCGTCTTGAAGATCCGTGAGAGTAATGAAGCTTTCTTT
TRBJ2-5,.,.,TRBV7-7,CASSTGTSSTQYF,TGTGCCAGCAGCACCGGGACCTCGTCGACCCAGTACTTC
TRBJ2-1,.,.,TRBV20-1,CSASETVNEQFF,TGCAGTGCTAGTGAGACTGTGAATGAGCAGTTCTTC
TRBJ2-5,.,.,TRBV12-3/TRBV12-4,CASSLMEETQYF,TGTGCCAGCAGTTTAATGGAAGAGACCCAGTACTTC
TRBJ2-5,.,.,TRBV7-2,CASSLIRTASETQYF,TGTGCCAGCAGCTTAATCAGGACCGCGAGTGAGACCCAGTACTTC
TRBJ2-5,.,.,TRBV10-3,CAISDMGTETQYF,TGTGCCATCAGTGATATGGGTACAGAGACCCAGTACTTC
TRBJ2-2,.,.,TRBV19,CASSIRGRRTGELFF,TGTGCCAGTAGTATTCGGGGGAGACGTACCGGGGAGCTGTTTTTT
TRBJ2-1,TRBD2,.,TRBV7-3,CASRSGETSGILGNEQFF,TGTGCCAGCCGCTCCGGGGAGACTAGCGGTATCCTCGGGAATGAGCAGTTCTTC
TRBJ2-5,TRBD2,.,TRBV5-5,CASSRPARGVETQYF,TGTGCCAGCAGTCGCCCCGCCCGGGGGGTTGAGACCCAGTACTTC